Here is one TCR beta chain with its context. What it recognizes is unknown. This record belongs to a study of T cell responses to AZD1222 COVID-19 vaccine. In the study overall: Samples with a second dose at about 4 or about 12 weeks were pooled together. Findings and caveats of the study: The sample set comprised mostly white British donors with more females, and clonal diversity was possibly underestimated. Unmutated variant regions are reportedly targeted by nearly half of spike-specific TCRs. An increase in Spike-specific TCR breadth and depth was observed after two AZD1222 doses.

V shed 3 bases and J 5 bases; nucleotides not matched to a gene: 9. This CDR3 has 17 amino acids. Germline CDR1 reads KGHSH; CDR2 reads LQKENI. Clones were read by immunoSEQ multiplex PCR, and TCRdb kept only the in-frame ones, dropping some. The sample has about 100,000 clones; around 89% are singletons. The sequence was obtained from an adult in good health. The chain is built from TRBV18 and TRBJ2-2, with 10 bases that match TRBD2. The starting material was peripheral blood, obtained on day 0 of AZD1222 vaccination. This CDR3 is CASSPFQPSGSTGELFF. The CDR3 nucleotides read TGTGCCAGCTCACCTTTCCAGCCTAGCGGGAGTACCGGGGAGCTGTTTTTT.